The 13 T cell receptor beta chains below were found in one sample sequenced in a study of blood T cell repertoires in COVID-19. Repertoires were generated with immunoSEQ multiplex PCR, while TCRdb's copy carries only in-frame clones and drops some. The sample has a few hundred thousand clones, about four fifths seen once. Sample: PBMCs or T cells enriched from blood (not recorded which). These receptors all come from a man aged 40-49 years who had been exposed to COVID-19.

This rearrangement joins TRBV3-1 (or the pseudogene TRBV3-2) to TRBJ1-1, with TRBD1 as a possible D gene (5 bases). Trimming removed 6 bases from V and 1 base from J, with 9 bases in between. The germline V gene has CDR1 LGHDT and CDR2 YNNKEL (reference sequence). The CDR3 extends over 13 amino acids. The DNA for the CDR3 is TGTGCCAGCAGTAGTACAGGGAACACTGAAGCTTTCTTT. It specifies CASSSTGNTEAFF.

J is TRBJ2-3 and V is TRBV11-3; D might be TRBD2 (6 bases). Germline V gene sequence: CDR1 SGHNT, CDR2 YENEEA. CDR3 length: 14 residues. The germline V and J ends were trimmed by 6 bases and 3 bases, with 13 bases remaining between them. The CDR3 reads CASRRDSSTDTQYF. The CDR3 nucleotides are TGTGCCAGCAGGCGGGACTCCTCGACAGATACGCAGTATTTT.

V is TRBV11-2 and J is TRBJ2-7; TRBD2 matches at 8 bases. The germline CDR1 and CDR2 sequences are SGHAT and FQNNGV. V lost 2 bases, J lost 6 bases, and 18 bases stayed unmatched. The CDR3 consists of 18 residues. In nucleotides, the CDR3 is TGTGCCAGCAGCTTACGCAGACTAGCGCAGATGTCTCGTGGCGAGCAGTACTTC. This codes for CASSLRRLAQMSRGEQYF. Using reference TRBV11-2 and TRBJ2-7 for the parts outside the CDR3, the full variable domain is EAGVAQSPRYKIIEKRQSVAFWCNPISGHATLYWYQQILGQGPKLLIQFQNNGVVDDSQLPKDRFSAERLKGVDSTLKIQPAKLEDSAVYLCASSLRRLAQMSRGEQYFGPGTRLTVT.

This clone was observed a single time. The V and J genes are TRBV7-9 and TRBJ2-3; 7 bases fit TRBD1. Trimming at V came to 5 bases and at J to 6 bases, leaving 14 bases not matched to a gene. Germline V CDR1 and CDR2: SEHNR, FQNEAQ (reference sequence). The CDR3 extends over 16 amino acids. The CDR3 DNA follows: TGTGCCAGCAGCCAAGGGTCGGGACAGCGCTTCGATACGCAGTATTTT. Protein: CASSQGSGQRFDTQYF.

The V gene is TRBV11-2, the J gene TRBJ2-7; 13 bases match TRBD2. CDR1 is SGHAT and CDR2 is FQNNGV in the germline V gene. This CDR3 spans 18 amino acids. Trimming cost V 6 bases and J 3 bases; bases outside gene matches: 14. The CDR3 reads CASRPTPGTSGNFYEQYF. In nucleotides, the CDR3 is TGTGCCAGCAGACCGACTCCCGGGACTAGCGGGAATTTCTACGAGCAGTACTTC. Full variable domain (remainder filled in from reference TRBV11-2 and TRBJ2-7): EAGVAQSPRYKIIEKRQSVAFWCNPISGHATLYWYQQILGQGPKLLIQFQNNGVVDDSQLPKDRFSAERLKGVDSTLKIQPAKLEDSAVYLCASRPTPGTSGNFYEQYFGPGTRLTVT.

This clone was picked up a small number of times. The V gene is TRBV20-1, the J gene TRBJ2-7; D might be TRBD2 (6 bases). Germline loops: CDR1 DFQATT, CDR2 SNEGSKA (reference sequence). The ends were cut back, 4 bases at V and 4 bases at J, with 20 bases in the middle. The CDR3 extends over 15 amino acids. CDR3 coding DNA: TGCAGTGCTACTGACACTAGCAGAGGACATTACGAGCAGTACTTC. The encoded protein is CSATDTSRGHYEQYF.

This clone was counted ten times or more. This chain uses TRBV11-2 with TRBJ2-7, with 8 bases aligning to TRBD2. CDR3 length: 14 residues. After removal of 5 bases from V and 5 bases from J, the junction contained 8 bases not matched to a gene. CDR1 SGHAT and CDR2 FQNNGV come from the germline V gene. This CDR3 is CASSTLRGRNEQYF. As DNA, the CDR3 is TGTGCCAGCAGCACCCTACGCGGGAGGAACGAGCAGTACTTC. The full variable domain, in which reference TRBV11-2 and TRBJ2-7 provide the parts outside the CDR3, is EAGVAQSPRYKIIEKRQSVAFWCNPISGHATLYWYQQILGQGPKLLIQFQNNGVVDDSQLPKDRFSAERLKGVDSTLKIQPAKLEDSAVYLCASSTLRGRNEQYFGPGTRLTVT.

The chain combines TRBV19 with TRBJ1-4; D is perhaps TRBD1 (6 bases). Trimming shortened V by 6 bases and J by 0 bases, and 11 bases separated the two germline ends. Per the germline V gene, CDR1 is LNHDA and CDR2 is SQIVND (reference sequence). CDR3 length: 15 residues. The CDR3 nucleotides read TGTGCCAGTAGGACAGGTGCTGCAACTAATGAAAAACTGTTTTTT. The encoded protein is CASRTGAATNEKLFF.

The genes are TRBV5-1 and TRBJ2-1; 7 bases fit TRBD1. The ends lost 4 bases at V and 6 bases at J; junction bases unmatched: 10. The CDR3 sequence is 15 residues long. Germline V lookup: CDR1 SGHRS, CDR2 YFSETQ. CDR3 coding DNA: TGCGCCAGCAGCCTAGACAGGGTTGGGTTCAATGAGCAGTTCTTC. Amino acids: CASSLDRVGFNEQFF.

V usage is TRBV7-6 and J usage is TRBJ2-3; D may be TRBD2 (5 bases). CDR1 and CDR2 (germline): SGHVS, FNYEAQ. This CDR3 spans 14 amino acids. With 5 bases removed from V and 0 bases from J, the gap between germline ends came to 9 bases. In DNA form, the CDR3 reads TGTGCCAGCAGCCCCTGGACTAGCACAGATACGCAGTATTTT. Translating gives CASSPWTSTDTQYF.

The CDR3 DNA is TGTGCCAGCAGTCCCCCGGGGGGAAGTAAAGGCTACACCTTC. Its translation: CASSPPGGSKGYTF. The V gene is TRBV6-5, the J gene TRBJ1-2, with D maybe TRBD1 (5 bases). The germline gives CDR1 MNHEY, CDR2 SVGAGI. Trimming removed 5 bases from V and 8 bases from J, with 18 bases in between. This CDR3 spans 14 amino acids.

The chain combines TRBV30 with TRBJ1-2, with 10 bases aligning to TRBD1. The CDR3 has 16 amino acids. V shed 3 bases, J shed 0 bases, and the junction held 7 bases outside the gene matches. Germline values: CDR1 GTSNPN, CDR2 SVGIG (reference sequence). Here the CDR3 reads CAWRRQGALANYGYTF. CDR3 in DNA: TGTGCCTGGAGGAGACAGGGGGCCTTGGCTAACTATGGCTACACCTTC.

A few counts support this clone. The rearrangement joins TRBV6-5 to TRBJ1-6, with D unresolved. V was cut by 4 bases and J by 10 bases, with 20 bases left in between. This CDR3 has 16 residues. Germline assignment: CDR1 MNHEY and CDR2 SVGAGI. This chain's CDR3 is CASSLSPFPGFSPLHF. The CDR3 nucleotides are TGTGCCAGCAGTTTATCTCCTTTTCCCGGGTTCTCACCCCTCCACTTT.